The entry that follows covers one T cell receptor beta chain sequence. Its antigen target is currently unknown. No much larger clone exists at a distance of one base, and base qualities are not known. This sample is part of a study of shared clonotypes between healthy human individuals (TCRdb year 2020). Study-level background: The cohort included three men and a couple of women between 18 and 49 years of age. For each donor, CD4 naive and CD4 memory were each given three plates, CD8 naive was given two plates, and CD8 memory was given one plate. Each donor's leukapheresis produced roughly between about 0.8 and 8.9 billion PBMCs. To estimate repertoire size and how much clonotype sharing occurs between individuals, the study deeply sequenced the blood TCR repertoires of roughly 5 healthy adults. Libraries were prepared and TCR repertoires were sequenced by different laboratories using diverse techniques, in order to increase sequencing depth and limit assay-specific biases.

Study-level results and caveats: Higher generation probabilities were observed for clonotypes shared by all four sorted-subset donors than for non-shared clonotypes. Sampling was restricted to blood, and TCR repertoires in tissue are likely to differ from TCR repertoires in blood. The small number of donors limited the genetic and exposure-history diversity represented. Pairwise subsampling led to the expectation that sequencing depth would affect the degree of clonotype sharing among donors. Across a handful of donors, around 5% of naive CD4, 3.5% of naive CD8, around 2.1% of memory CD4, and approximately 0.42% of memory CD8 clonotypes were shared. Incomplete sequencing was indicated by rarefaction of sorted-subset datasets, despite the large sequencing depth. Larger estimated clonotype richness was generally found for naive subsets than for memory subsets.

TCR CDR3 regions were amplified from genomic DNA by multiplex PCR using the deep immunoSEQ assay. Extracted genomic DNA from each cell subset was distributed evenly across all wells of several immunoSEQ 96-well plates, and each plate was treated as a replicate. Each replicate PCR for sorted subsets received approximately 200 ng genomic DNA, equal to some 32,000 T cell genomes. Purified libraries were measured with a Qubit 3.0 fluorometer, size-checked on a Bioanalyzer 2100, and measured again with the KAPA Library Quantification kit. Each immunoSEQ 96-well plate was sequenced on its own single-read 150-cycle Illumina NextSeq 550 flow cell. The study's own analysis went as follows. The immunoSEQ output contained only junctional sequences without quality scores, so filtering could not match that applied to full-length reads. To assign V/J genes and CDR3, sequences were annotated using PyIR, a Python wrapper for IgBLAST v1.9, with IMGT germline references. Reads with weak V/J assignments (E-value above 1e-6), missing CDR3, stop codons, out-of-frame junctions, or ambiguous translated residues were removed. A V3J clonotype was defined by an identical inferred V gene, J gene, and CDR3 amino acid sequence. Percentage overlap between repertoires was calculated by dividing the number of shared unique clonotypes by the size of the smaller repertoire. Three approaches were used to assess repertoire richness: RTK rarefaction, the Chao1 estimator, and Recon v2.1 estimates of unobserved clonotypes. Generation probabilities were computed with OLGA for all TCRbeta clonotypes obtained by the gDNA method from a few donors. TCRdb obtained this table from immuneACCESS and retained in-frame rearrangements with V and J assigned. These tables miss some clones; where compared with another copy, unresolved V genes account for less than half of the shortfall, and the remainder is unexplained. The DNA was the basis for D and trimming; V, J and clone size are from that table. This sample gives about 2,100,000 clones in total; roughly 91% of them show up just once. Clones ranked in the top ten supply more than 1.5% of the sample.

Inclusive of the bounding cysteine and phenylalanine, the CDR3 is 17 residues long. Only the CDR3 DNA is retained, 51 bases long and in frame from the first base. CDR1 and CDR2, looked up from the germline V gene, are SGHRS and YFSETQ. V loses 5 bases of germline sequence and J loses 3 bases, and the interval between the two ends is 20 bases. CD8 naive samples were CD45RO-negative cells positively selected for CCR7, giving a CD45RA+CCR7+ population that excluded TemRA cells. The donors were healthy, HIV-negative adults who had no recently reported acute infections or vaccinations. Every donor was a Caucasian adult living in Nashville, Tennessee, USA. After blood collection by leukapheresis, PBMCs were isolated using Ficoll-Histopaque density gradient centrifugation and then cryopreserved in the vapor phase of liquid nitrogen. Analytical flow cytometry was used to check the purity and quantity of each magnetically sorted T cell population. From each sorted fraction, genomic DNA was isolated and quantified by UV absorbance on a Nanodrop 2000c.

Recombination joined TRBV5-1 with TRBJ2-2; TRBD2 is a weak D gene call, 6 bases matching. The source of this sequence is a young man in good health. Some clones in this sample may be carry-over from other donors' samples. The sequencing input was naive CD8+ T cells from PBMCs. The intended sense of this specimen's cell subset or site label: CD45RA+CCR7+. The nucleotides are TGCGCCAGCAGGCCCCCGTCTGTGGGGGGTGACACCGGGGAGCTGTTTTTT. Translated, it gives CASRPPSVGGDTGELFF. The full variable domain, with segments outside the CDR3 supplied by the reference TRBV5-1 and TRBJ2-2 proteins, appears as KAGVTQTPRYLIKTRGQQVTLSCSPISGHRSVSWYQQTPGQGLQFLFEYFSETQRNKGNFPGRFSGRQFSNSRSEMNVSTLELGDSALYLCASRPPSVGGDTGELFFGEGSRLTVL.